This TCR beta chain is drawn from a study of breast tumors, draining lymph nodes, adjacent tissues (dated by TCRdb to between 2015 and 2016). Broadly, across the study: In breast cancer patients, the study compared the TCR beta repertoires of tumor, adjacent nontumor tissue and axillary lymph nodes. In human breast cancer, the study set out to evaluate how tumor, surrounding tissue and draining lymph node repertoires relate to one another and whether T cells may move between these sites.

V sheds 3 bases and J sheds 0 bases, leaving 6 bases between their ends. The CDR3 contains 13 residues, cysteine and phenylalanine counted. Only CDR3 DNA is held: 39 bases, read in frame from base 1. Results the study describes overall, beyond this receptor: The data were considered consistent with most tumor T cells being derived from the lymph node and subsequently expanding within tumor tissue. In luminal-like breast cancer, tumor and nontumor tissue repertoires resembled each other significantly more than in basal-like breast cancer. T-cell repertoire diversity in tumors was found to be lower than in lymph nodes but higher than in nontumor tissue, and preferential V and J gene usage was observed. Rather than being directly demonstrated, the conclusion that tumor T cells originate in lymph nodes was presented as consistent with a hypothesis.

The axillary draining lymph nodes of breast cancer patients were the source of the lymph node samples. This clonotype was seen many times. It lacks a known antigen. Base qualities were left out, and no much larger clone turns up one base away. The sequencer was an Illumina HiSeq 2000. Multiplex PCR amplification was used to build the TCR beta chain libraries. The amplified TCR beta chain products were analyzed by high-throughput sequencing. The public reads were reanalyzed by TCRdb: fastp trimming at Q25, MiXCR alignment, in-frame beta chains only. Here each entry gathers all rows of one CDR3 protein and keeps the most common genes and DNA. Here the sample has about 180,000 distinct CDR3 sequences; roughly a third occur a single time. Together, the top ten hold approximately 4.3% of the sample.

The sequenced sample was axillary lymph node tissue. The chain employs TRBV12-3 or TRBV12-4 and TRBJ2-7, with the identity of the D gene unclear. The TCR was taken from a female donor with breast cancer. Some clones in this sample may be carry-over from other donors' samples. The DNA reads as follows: TGTGCCAGCAGTTTTCTTAGCTCCTACGAGCAGTACTTC. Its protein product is CASSFLSSYEQYF.